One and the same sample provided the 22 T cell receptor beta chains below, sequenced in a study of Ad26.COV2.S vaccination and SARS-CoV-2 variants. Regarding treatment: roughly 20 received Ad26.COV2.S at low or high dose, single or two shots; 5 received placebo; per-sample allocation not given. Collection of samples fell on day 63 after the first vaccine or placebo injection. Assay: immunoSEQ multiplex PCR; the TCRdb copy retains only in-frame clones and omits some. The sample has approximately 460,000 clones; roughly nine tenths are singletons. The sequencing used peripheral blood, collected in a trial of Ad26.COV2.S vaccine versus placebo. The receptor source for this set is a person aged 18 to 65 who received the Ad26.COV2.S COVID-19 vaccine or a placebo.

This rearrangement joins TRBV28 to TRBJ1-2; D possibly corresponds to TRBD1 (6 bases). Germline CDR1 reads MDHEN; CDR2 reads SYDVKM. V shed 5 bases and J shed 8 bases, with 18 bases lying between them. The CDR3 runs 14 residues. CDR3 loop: CASSQPTGPLGYTF. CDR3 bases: TGTGCCAGCAGTCAGCCGACAGGCCCCCTGGGCTACACCTTC.

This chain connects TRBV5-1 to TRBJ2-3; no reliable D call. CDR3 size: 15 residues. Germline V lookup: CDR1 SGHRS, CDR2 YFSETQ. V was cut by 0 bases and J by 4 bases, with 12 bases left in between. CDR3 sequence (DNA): TGCGCCAGCAGCTTGGACTTAGGAATTGCAGATACGCAGTATTTT. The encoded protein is CASSLDLGIADTQYF.

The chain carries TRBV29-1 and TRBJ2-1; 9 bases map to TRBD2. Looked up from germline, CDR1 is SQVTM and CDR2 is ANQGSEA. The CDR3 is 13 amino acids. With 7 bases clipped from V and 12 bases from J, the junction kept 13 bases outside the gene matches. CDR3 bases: TGCAGCGACGGGACTAGCAGCGTTAGGGGGCAGTTCTTC. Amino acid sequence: CSDGTSSVRGQFF.

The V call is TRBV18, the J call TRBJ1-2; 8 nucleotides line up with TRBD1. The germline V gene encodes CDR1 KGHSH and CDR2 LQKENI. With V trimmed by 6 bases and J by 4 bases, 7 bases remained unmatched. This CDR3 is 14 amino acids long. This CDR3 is CASSQDRATYGYTF. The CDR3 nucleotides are TGTGCCAGCTCGCAGGACAGGGCAACCTATGGCTACACCTTC.

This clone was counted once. CDR3 region: CASSQVASLNEQFF. Written as DNA, the CDR3 is TGTGCCAGCAGCCAAGTTGCTAGTTTGAATGAGCAGTTCTTC. The chain employs TRBV3-1 (or the pseudogene TRBV3-2) and TRBJ2-1; D ambiguous. In germline, CDR1 is LGHDT, CDR2 YNNKEL (reference sequence). The length of the CDR3 is 14 residues. Trimming cost V 1 base and J 7 bases, with 11 bases left between them.

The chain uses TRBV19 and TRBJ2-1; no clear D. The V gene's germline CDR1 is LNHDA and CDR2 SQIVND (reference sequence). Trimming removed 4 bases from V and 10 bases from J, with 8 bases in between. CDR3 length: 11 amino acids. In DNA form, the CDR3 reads TGTGCCAGTAGTAACCCCCTCGAGCAGTTCTTC. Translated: CASSNPLEQFF. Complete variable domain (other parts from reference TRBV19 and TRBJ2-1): DGGITQSPKYLFRKEGQNVTLSCEQNLNHDAMYWYRQDPGQGLRLIYYSQIVNDFQKGDIAEGYSVSREKKESFPLTVTSAQKNPTAFYLCASSNPLEQFFGPGTRLTVL.

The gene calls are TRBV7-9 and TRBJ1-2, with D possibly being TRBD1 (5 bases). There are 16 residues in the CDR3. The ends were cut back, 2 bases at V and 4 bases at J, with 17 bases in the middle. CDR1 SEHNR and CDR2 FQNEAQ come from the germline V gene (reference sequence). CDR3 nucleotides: TGTGCCAGCAGCTTAAAGGACACCGGCGCCTTCTATGGCTACACCTTC. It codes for CASSLKDTGAFYGYTF.

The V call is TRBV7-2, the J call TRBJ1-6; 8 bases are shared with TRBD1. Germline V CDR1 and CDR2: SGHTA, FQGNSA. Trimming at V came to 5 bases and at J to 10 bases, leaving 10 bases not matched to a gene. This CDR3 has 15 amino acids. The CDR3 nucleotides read TGTGCCAGCAGCACAGGGGGGGGAGTTGGGTCACCCCTCCACTTT. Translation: CASSTGGGVGSPLHF.

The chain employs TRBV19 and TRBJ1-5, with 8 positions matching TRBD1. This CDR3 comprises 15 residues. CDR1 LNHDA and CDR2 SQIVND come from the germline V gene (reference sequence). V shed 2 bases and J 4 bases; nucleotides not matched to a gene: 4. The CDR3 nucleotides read TGTGCCAGTAGTATAATACAGGGGGGAAATCAGCCCCAGCATTTT. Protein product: CASSIIQGGNQPQHF.

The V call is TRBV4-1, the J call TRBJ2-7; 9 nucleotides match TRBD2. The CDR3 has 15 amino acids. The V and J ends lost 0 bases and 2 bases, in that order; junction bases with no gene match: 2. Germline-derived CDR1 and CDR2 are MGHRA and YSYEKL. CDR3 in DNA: TGCGCCAGCAGCCAAGATCTAGCGGGGACCTACGAGCAGTACTTC. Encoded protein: CASSQDLAGTYEQYF.

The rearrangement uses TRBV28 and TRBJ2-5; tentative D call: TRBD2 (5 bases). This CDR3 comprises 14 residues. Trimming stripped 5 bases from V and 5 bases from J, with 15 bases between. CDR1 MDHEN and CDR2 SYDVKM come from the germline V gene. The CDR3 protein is CASSTPSRGETQYF. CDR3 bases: TGTGCCAGCAGTACCCCTTCCCGGGGTGAGACCCAGTACTTC.

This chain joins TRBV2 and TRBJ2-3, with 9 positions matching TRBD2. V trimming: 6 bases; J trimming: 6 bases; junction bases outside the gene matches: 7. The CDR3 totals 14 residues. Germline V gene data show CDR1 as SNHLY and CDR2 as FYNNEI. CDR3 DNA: TGTGCCAGCAGCGGTAGCGGGGGTTACGATACGCAGTATTTT. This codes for CASSGSGGYDTQYF.

The CDR3 sequence: CASSKGLAGQSYEQYF. As DNA, the CDR3 is TGTGCCAGCAGCAAAGGACTAGCGGGACAGTCCTACGAGCAGTACTTC. The chain joins TRBV7-8 to TRBJ2-7, with TRBD2 identical over 12 bases. From germline, CDR1 is SGHVS and CDR2 FQNEAQ. V shed 5 bases, J shed 1 base, and the junction held 6 bases outside the gene matches. The CDR3 contains 16 residues.

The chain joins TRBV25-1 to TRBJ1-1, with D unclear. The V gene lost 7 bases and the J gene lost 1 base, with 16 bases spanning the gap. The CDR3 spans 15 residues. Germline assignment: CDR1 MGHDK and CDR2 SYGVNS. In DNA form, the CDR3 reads TGTGCCAGCACCCCTCGCTGGGGTACGAACACTGAAGCTTTCTTT. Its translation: CASTPRWGTNTEAFF.

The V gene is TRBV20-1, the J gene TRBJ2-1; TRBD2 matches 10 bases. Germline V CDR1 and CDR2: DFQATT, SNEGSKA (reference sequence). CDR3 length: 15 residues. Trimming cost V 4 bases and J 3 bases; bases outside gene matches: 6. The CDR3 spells CSANDQRGGYNEQFF. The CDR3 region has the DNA TGCAGTGCTAATGATCAGCGGGGGGGCTACAATGAGCAGTTCTTC.

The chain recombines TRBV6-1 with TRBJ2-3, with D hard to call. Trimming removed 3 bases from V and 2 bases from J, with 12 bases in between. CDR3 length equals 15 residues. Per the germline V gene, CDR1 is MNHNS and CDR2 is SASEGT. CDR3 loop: CASSDTPSYTDTQYF. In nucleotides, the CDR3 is TGTGCCAGCAGTGACACTCCTTCTTACACAGATACGCAGTATTTT.

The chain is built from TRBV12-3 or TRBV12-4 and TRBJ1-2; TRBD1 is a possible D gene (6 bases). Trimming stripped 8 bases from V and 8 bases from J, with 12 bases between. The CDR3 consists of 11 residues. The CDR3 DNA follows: TGTGCCAGCGGAACAGGGTTGGGCTACACCTTC. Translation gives CASGTGLGYTF.

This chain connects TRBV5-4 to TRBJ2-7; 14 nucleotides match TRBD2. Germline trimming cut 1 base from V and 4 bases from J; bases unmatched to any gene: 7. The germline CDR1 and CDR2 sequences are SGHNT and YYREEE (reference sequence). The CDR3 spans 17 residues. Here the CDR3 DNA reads TGTGCCAGCAGCTTGTCCGGGACTAGCGGGAGCTGGTACGAGCAGTACTTC. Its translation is CASSLSGTSGSWYEQYF.

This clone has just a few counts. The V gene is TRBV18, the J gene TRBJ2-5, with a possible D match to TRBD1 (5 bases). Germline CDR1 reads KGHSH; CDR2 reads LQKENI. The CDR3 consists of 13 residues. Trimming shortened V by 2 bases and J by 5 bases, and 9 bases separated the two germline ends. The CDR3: CASSPAGFETQYF. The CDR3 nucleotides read TGTGCCAGCTCACCAGCAGGGTTTGAGACCCAGTACTTC.

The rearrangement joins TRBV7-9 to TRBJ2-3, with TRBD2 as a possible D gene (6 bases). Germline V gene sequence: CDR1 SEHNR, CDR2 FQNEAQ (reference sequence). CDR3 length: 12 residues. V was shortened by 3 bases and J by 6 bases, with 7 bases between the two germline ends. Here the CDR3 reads CASSFGGDTQYF. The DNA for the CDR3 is TGTGCCAGCAGCTTTGGGGGGGATACGCAGTATTTT.

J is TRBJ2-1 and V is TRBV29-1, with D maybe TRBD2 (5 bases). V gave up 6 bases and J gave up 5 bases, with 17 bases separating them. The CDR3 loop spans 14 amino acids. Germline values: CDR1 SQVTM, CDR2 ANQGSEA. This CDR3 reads CSVARVGDDNEQFF. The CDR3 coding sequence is TGCAGCGTGGCGCGGGTTGGGGATGACAATGAGCAGTTCTTC.

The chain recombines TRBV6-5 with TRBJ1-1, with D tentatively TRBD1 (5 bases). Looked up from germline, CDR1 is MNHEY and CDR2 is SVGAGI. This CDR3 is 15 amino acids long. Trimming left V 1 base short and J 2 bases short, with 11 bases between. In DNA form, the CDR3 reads TGTGCCAGCAGTTACTTTCCTCAGGGTAACACTGAAGCTTTCTTT. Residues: CASSYFPQGNTEAFF.